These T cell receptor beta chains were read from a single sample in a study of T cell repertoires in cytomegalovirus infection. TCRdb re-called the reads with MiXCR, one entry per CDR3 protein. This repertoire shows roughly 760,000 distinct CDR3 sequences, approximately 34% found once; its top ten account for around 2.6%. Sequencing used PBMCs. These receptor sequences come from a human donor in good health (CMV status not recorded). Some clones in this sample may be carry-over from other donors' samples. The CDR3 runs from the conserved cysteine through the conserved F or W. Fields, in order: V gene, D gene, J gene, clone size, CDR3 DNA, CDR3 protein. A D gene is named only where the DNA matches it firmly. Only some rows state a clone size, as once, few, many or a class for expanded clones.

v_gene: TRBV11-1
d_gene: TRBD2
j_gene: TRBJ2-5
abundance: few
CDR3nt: TGTGCCAGCAGCTTTCCCGGACTAGCGGGGGCGGAGACCCAGTACTTC
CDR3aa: CASSFPGLAGAETQYF

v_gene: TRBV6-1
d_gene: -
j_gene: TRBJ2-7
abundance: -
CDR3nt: TGTGCCAGCAGCCTCGGGGGGACACCCACCTACGAGCAGTACTTC
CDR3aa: CASSLGGTPTYEQYF

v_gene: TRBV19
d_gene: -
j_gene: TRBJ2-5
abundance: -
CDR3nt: TGTGCCAGTAGTATAGTAGGGGGGCAGGGTGAACCCAGGACCCAGTACTTC
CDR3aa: CASSIVGGQGEPRTQYF

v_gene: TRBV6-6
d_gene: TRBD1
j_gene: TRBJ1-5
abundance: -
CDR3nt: TGTGCCAGCAGTTACGAGGGACAGTTCGTGTTCACGGCCCAGCATTTT
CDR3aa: CASSYEGQFVFTAQHF

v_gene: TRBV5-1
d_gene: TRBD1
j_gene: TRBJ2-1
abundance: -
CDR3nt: TGCGCCAGCCGCTTGGATGGACAGGGGGTGGCTGAGCAGTTCTTC
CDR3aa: CASRLDGQGVAEQFF

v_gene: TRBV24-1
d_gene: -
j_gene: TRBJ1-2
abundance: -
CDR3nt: TGTGACACCAGTGACCGGACAGCCTATGGCTACACCTTC
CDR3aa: CDTSDRTAYGYTF

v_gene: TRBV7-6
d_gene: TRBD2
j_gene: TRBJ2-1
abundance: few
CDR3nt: TGTGCCAGCAGCTTCGAGCGGGGGATCAACAATGAGCAGTTCTTC
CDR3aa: CASSFERGINNEQFF

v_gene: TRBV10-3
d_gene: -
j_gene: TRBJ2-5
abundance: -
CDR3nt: TGTGCCATCAGTGTGACCGAGGGGACCCAGTACTTC
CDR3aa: CAISVTEGTQYF

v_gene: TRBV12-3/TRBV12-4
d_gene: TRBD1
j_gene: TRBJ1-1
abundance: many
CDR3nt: TGTGCCAGCAGTTATTCCGGGACAGCGAACACTGAAGCTTTCTTT
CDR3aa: CASSYSGTANTEAFF

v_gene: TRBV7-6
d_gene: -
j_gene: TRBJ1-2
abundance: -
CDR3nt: TGTGCCAGCAGCCCCCACGCAGGGATTGGCTACACCTTC
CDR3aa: CASSPHAGIGYTF

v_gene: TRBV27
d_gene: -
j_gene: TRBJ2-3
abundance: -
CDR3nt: TGTGCCACCAAAAAGCGGGCCGGTGGGCAACTCACAGATACGCAGTATTTT
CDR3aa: CATKKRAGGQLTDTQYF

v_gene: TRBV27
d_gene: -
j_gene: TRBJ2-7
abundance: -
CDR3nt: TGTGCCAGCAGTGCCCGGACCCCGAGATACTCCTTCGAGCAGTACTTC
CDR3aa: CASSARTPRYSFEQYF

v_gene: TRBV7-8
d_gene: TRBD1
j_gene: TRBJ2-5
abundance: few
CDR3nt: TGTGCCAGCAGCTTAGATGTCAGGGGGCGAATAGAGACCCAGTACTTC
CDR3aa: CASSLDVRGRIETQYF

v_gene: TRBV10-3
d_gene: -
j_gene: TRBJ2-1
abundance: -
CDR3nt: TGTGCCATCGGCAGGTTTACGACTATGGGCGATGAGCAGTTCTTC
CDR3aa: CAIGRFTTMGDEQFF

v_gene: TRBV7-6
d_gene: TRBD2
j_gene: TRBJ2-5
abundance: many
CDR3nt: TGTGCCAGCAGCTACCTTGGTGGACTAGGCCTAGAGACCCAGTACTTC
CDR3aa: CASSYLGGLGLETQYF

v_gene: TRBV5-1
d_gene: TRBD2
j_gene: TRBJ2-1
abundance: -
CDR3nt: TGCGCCAGCAGCTTGAATCCTGCTAGCGGGAGTTGGGTCTTC
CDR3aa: CASSLNPASGSWVF

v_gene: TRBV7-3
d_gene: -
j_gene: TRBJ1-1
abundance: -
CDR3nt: TGTGCCAGCAGCTTAGTTGGGGATTGGGACGGAGCTTTCTTT
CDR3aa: CASSLVGDWDGAFF

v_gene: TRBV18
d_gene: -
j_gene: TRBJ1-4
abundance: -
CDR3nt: TGTGCCAGCTCACCCCGGACGGCCGTAATAACTAATGAAAAACTGTTTTTT
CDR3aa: CASSPRTAVITNEKLFF

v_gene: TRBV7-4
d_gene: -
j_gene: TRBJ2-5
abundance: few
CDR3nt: TGTGCCAGCGCCCCTGAAGAGACCCAGTACTTC
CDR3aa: CASAPEETQYF

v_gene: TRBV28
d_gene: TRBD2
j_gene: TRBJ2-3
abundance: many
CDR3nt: TGTGCCAGCAGTTTACTCGGACTAGAGGAAAATACGCAGTATTTT
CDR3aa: CASSLLGLEENTQYF

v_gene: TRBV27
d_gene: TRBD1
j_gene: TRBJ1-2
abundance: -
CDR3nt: TGTGCCAGCAGTGTACCACGGGACAGGGGGACCCTTATCTATGGCTCCACCTTC
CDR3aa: CASSVPRDRGTLIYGSTF

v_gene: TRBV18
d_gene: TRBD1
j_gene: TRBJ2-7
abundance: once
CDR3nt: TGTGCCAGCTCACCCCAAGCGACAGGGAGCTACGAGCAGTACTTC
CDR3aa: CASSPQATGSYEQYF

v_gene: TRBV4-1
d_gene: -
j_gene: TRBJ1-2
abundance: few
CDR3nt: TGCGCCAGCAGCCAAGATCCCCAGGGTCGAAACTATGGCTACACCTTC
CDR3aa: CASSQDPQGRNYGYTF

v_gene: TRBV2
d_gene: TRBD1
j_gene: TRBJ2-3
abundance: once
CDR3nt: TGTGCCAGCAGTGCGGACAGGGGAACAGATACGCAGTATTTT
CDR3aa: CASSADRGTDTQYF

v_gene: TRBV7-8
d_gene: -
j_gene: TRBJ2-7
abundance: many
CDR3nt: TGTGCCAGCAGCGCCGCCCGCCGAGGGACCTACGAGCAGTACTTC
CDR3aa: CASSAARRGTYEQYF

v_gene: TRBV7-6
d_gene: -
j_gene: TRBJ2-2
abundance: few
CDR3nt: TGTGCCAGCAGCTCGACTGACAGTTCCACCGGGGAGCTGTTTTTT
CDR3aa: CASSSTDSSTGELFF

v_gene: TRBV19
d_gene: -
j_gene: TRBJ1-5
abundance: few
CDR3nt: TGTGCCAGTAGTATGTGGGTCCGGCAGCCCCAGCATTTT
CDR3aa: CASSMWVRQPQHF

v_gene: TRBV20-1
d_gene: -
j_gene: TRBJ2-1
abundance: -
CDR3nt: TGCAGTGCTAGAGAATTTACAGGGCGCCCCTACAATGAGCAGTTCTTC
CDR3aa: CSAREFTGRPYNEQFF

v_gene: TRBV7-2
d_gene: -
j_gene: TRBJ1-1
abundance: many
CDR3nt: TGTGCCAGCAGCTTAGCTGGCGGGGGCTTGACTGAAGCTTTCTTT
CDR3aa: CASSLAGGGLTEAFF

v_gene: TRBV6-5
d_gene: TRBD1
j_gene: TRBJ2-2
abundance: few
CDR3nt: TGTGCCAGCAGCCCTGACGGAAGACAGGGGACACCCGCCGGGGAGCTGTTTTTT
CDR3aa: CASSPDGRQGTPAGELFF

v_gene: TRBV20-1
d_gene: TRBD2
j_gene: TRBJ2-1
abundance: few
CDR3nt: TGCAGTGCTAGAAAGAAATCAGCGGGGGGTTACAATGAGCAGTTCTTC
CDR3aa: CSARKKSAGGYNEQFF

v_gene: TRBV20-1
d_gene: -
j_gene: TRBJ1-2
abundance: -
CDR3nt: TGCAGTACAGATACAGGGTACTATGGCTACACCTTC
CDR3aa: CSTDTGYYGYTF

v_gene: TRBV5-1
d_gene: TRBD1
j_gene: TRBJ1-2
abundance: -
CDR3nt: TGCGCCAGCAGCTTGGAGTGGGACAGGGGGCGAACCCCTAACTATGGCTACACCTTC
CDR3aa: CASSLEWDRGRTPNYGYTF

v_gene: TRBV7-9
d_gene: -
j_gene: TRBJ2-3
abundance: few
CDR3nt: TGTGCCAGCAGCCTCCCCGTCCACAGCCCTCTCACAGATACGCAGTATTTT
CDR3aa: CASSLPVHSPLTDTQYF

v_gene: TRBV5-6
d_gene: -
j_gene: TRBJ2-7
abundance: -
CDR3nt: TGTGCCAGCAGCTTCTTCCTAGTGGAGGCCTACGAGCAGTACTTC
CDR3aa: CASSFFLVEAYEQYF

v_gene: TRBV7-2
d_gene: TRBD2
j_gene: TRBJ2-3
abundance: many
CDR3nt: TGTGCCAGCAGCTTTGGGACTAGCGGGGTCAAAGATACGCAGTATTTT
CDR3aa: CASSFGTSGVKDTQYF

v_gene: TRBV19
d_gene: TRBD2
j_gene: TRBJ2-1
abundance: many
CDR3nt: TGTGCCAGTAGACTAGCGGGAGTTTCGCCCAGTGAGCAGTTCTTC
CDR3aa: CASRLAGVSPSEQFF

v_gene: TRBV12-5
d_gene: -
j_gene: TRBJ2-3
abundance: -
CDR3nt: TGTGCTAGTGGCACAGGGCTGGATACGCAGTATTTT
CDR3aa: CASGTGLDTQYF

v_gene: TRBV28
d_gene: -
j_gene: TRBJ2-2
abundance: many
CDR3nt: TGTGCCAGTGCCCGACGGGGAGGTAATAACGCCGGGGAGCTGTTTTTT
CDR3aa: CASARRGGNNAGELFF

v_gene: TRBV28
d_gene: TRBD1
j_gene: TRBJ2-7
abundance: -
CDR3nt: TGTGCCAGCAGTCCCTCGGACAGGGCCTACGAGCAGTACTTC
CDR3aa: CASSPSDRAYEQYF

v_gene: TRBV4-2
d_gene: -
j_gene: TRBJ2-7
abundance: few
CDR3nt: TGTGCCAGCAGCCAAGCGAGTTCTGTCGCTTACGAGCAGTACTTC
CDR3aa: CASSQASSVAYEQYF

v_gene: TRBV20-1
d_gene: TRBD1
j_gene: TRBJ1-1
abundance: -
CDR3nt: TGCAGTGCTAGCTCTAGGACAGGGAGGACTGAAGCTTTCTTT
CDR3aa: CSASSRTGRTEAFF

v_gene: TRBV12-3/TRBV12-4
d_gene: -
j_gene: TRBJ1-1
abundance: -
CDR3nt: TGTGCCAGCAGTTTAGATGGGGGGGCTGAAGCTTTCTTT
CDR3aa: CASSLDGGAEAFF

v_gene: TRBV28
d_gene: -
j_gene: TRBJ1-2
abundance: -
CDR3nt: TGTGCCAGCAGTTTTGAACAGGGCTTCGGTGGCTACACCTTC
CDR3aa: CASSFEQGFGGYTF